This T cell receptor beta chain was recorded in a study of blood T cell repertoires in COVID-19. The data were produced by immunoSEQ multiplex PCR, yet TCRdb's version contains in-frame clones alone and is incomplete. The sample holds approximately 280,000 clones, roughly 90% seen once. Trimming took 3 bases from V and 4 from J, leaving 10 bases between them. This CDR3 is 14 amino acids long. Germline V gives CDR1 LNHDA, CDR2 SQIVND (reference sequence). The source of this sequence is a woman aged 55-69 years who had recovered from COVID-19. The chain links TRBV19 to TRBJ1-3; D gene unclear. The material sequenced was PBMCs or T cells enriched from blood (not recorded which). The DNA for the CDR3 is TGTGCCAGTAGTATTGCGGGCGACGGAAACACCATATATTTT. Translating it yields CASSIAGDGNTIYF.